Below, 28 T cell receptor beta chains from the same sample are listed, as sequenced in a study of blood T cell repertoires in COVID-19. TCRdb's copy holds only in-frame clones and misses some; the assay was immunoSEQ multiplex PCR. The repertoire holds roughly 97,000 clones, 91% seen once, with approximately 6% in the top ten. The sequencing sample was made of peripheral blood. The receptors shown here come from a human donor in a cohort sampled during active COVID-19.

This clone qualifies as medium-sized. The chain joins TRBV3-1 (or the pseudogene TRBV3-2) to TRBJ2-2; maybe TRBD2 (5 bases). The CDR3 contains 16 residues. Trimming took off 4 bases at V and 5 bases at J, with 17 bases between the two ends. Germline values: CDR1 LGHDT, CDR2 YNNKEL (reference sequence). The CDR3: CASSRLGSRGTGELFF. The CDR3 DNA follows: TGTGCCAGCAGCCGTCTCGGGTCCCGAGGGACCGGGGAGCTGTTTTTT.

This rearrangement joins TRBV14 to TRBJ2-7, with D unresolved. Germline-derived CDR1 and CDR2 are SGHDN and FVKESK. The CDR3 is made up of 15 amino acids. Trimming took off 1 base at V and 4 bases at J, with 14 bases between the two ends. The CDR3 loop is CASSQVGGWAYEQYF. CDR3 nucleotide sequence: TGTGCCAGCAGCCAAGTGGGTGGTTGGGCTTACGAGCAGTACTTC.

This clone was detected only once. CDR3 residues: CASSQERGGTEAFF. DNA for the CDR3: TGTGCCAGCAGCCAAGAACGGGGAGGGACTGAAGCTTTCTTT. This chain links TRBV3-1 (or the pseudogene TRBV3-2) with TRBJ1-1; D is unclear. The germline V gene encodes CDR1 LGHDT and CDR2 YNNKEL (reference sequence). The V end lost 0 bases, the J end lost 5 bases, and 10 bases lay between the germline ends. The CDR3 is made up of 14 amino acids.

As DNA, the CDR3 is TGTGCCAGCAGCTTGACAGGGGCTGGGGCCAACGTCCTGACTTTC. This sequence encodes CASSLTGAGANVLTF. The V and J genes are TRBV5-4 and TRBJ2-6, with 7 bases aligning to TRBD1. The J segment lost 2 bases and the V segment lost 1 base, leaving 0 bases of the junction unmatched. CDR1 and CDR2 (germline): SGHNT, YYREEE (reference sequence). The CDR3 has 15 amino acids.

This clone was observed once. The chain is built from TRBV5-1 and TRBJ2-1; 10 bases are a match to TRBD2. V trimming: 5 bases; J trimming: 2 bases; junction bases outside the gene matches: 4. There are 15 residues in the CDR3. Germline assignment: CDR1 SGHRS and CDR2 YFSETQ. The CDR3 DNA reads as TGCGCCAGCAGTACGAGCGGGGGGGCCTACAATGAGCAGTTCTTC. Residues: CASSTSGGAYNEQFF.

The chain couples TRBV20-1 to TRBJ2-7; D remains ambiguous. The CDR3 is 11 residues long. Trimming stripped 0 bases from V and 12 bases from J, with 12 bases between. The V gene's germline CDR1 is DFQATT and CDR2 SNEGSKA (reference sequence). This CDR3 reads CSARDLRSLYF. CDR3 bases: TGCAGTGCTAGAGATCTTCGTAGTCTGTACTTC.

The chain links TRBV10-3 to TRBJ2-1; 8 bases match TRBD1. The trim removed 6 bases at V and 6 bases at J, leaving 7 bases unmatched. Germline CDR1 ENHRY, CDR2 SYGVKD. The CDR3 runs 14 residues. CDR3 sequence reads: CAISAGGQGNEQFF. CDR3 DNA: TGTGCCATCAGCGCCGGAGGACAGGGCAATGAGCAGTTCTTC.

This clone has only one observation. The chain links TRBV7-3 to TRBJ2-1; a possible D gene is TRBD2 (5 bases). This CDR3 has 15 amino acids. The V and J ends lost 4 bases and 0 bases respectively, with 10 bases between them. Germline CDR1 is SGHTA and CDR2 is FQGTGA. CDR3 in amino acids: CASSSSPSSYNEQFF. The DNA of the CDR3 is TGTGCCAGCAGCTCTAGCCCGAGCTCCTACAATGAGCAGTTCTTC.

The J gene is TRBJ1-1, the V gene TRBV5-1, with D possibly matching TRBD1 (5 bases). With 1 base removed from V and 3 bases from J, the gap between germline ends came to 7 bases. Germline CDR1 and CDR2: SGHRS and YFSETQ. CDR3 length equals 13 residues. As DNA, the CDR3 is TGCGCCAGCAGCTTGACAGGACACACTGAAGCTTTCTTT. This gives the protein CASSLTGHTEAFF.

The chain carries TRBV4-1 and TRBJ1-6, with D tentatively TRBD1 (6 bases). Germline V CDR1 and CDR2: MGHRA, YSYEKL. The CDR3 contains 16 residues. V lost 2 bases, J lost 5 bases, and 13 bases lay in between. Here the CDR3 DNA reads TGCGCCAGCAGCCAAACAGGGCTTACTAATAATTCACCCCTCCACTTT. Translating it yields CASSQTGLTNNSPLHF.

The chain is built from TRBV7-8 and TRBJ1-5; D not resolved. CDR3 size: 15 residues. Germline CDR1 is SGHVS and CDR2 is FQNEAQ. V was trimmed by 1 base and J by 5 bases, leaving 12 bases between them. The CDR3 spells CASSLGRVDDQPQHF. The CDR3 bases are TGTGCCAGCAGCTTAGGGAGGGTCGATGATCAGCCCCAGCATTTT.

This chain joins TRBV6-2 or TRBV6-3 and TRBJ2-2; 11 bases line up with TRBD2. V lost 2 bases to trimming and J lost 3 bases; unmatched junction nucleotides: 11. This CDR3 has 19 amino acids. Germline V gene sequence: CDR1 MNHEY, CDR2 SVGEGT. CDR3 region: CASSYEGLAGGPDTGELFF. In DNA, the CDR3 is TGTGCCAGCAGTTACGAAGGTTTAGCGGGGGGGCCCGACACCGGGGAGCTGTTTTTT.

This clone was counted only a few times. The chain carries TRBV18 and TRBJ2-4, with 7 bases that match TRBD1. This CDR3 contains 14 residues. Germline-derived CDR1 and CDR2 are KGHSH and LQKENI. Trimming at V came to 3 bases and at J to 11 bases, leaving 10 bases not matched to a gene. The CDR3 DNA reads TGTGCCAGCTCACCTACCGGGACAGTCGAAGTTCAGTACTTC. Its translation: CASSPTGTVEVQYF. The full variable domain, rest sourced from reference TRBV18 and TRBJ2-4, is NAGVMQNPRHLVRRRGQEARLRCSPMKGHSHVYWYRQLPEEGLKFMVYLQKENIIDESGMPKERFSAEFPKEGPSILRIQQVVRGDSAAYFCASSPTGTVEVQYFGAGTRLSVL.

The V gene is TRBV6-5, the J gene TRBJ2-5; TRBD1 matches at 10 bases. CDR1 and CDR2 (germline): MNHEY, SVGAGI. CDR3 length equals 15 residues. V lost 2 bases to trimming and J lost 2 bases; unmatched junction nucleotides: 2. As DNA, the CDR3 is TGTGCCAGCAGTTACGGGACAGGGGCGCAAGAGACCCAGTACTTC. Protein product: CASSYGTGAQETQYF.

The chain recombines TRBV6-2 or TRBV6-3 with TRBJ1-5, with D possibly matching TRBD1 (5 bases). The germline CDR1 and CDR2 sequences are MNHEY and SVGEGT. The V end was cut by 0 bases, the J end by 7 bases, with 13 bases between. There are 15 residues in the CDR3. The CDR3 DNA is TGTGCCAGCAGTTACTCCAGGGAGGTGGGCCAGCCCCAGCATTTT. As protein: CASSYSREVGQPQHF.

The chain uses TRBV19 and TRBJ2-1; D uncertain. The germline CDR1 and CDR2 sequences are LNHDA and SQIVND (reference sequence). The V and J ends lost 5 bases and 8 bases respectively, with 16 bases between them. This CDR3 has 14 amino acids. The CDR3 sequence is CASSSGARGDEQFF. CDR3 in DNA: TGTGCCAGTAGTTCTGGCGCCCGAGGAGATGAGCAGTTCTTC.

The CDR3 sequence is CASSLGQGIFYEQYF. The CDR3 nucleotides are TGTGCCAGCAGTTTAGGACAGGGGATTTTCTACGAGCAGTACTTC. The chain combines TRBV28 with TRBJ2-7; 9 bases align to TRBD1. The germline CDR1 and CDR2 sequences are MDHEN and SYDVKM. V lost 2 bases to trimming and J lost 3 bases; unmatched junction nucleotides: 5. The CDR3 runs 15 residues.

CDR3 sequence: CASSVSQGGTEQFF. DNA of the CDR3: TGCGCCAGCAGTGTTTCACAGGGGGGTACTGAGCAGTTCTTC. The chain is built from TRBV10-1 and TRBJ2-1; TRBD1 matches 8 bases. CDR1 and CDR2 (germline): WNHNN, SYGVQD (reference sequence). CDR3 size: 14 residues. V lost 4 bases to trimming and J lost 9 bases; unmatched junction nucleotides: 8.

The rearrangement joins TRBV10-3 to TRBJ2-5; the match to TRBD1 covers 7 bases. Trimming took 4 bases from V and 4 from J; bases not matched to a gene: 6. The CDR3 spans 14 residues. Germline V gene lookup returns CDR1 ENHRY and CDR2 SYGVKD. The CDR3 spells CAISAAGGLETQYF. DNA for the CDR3: TGTGCCATCAGTGCGGCAGGGGGTCTAGAGACCCAGTACTTC.

The chain has TRBV7-2 and TRBJ1-5, with TRBD1 identical over 9 bases. The CDR3 runs to 17 residues. J was trimmed by 3 bases and V by 3 bases; bases with no gene match: 9. Germline CDR1 reads SGHTA; CDR2 reads FQGNSA. CDR3 DNA sequence: TGTGCCAGCAGCTTGGGCGGGACAGGGTTTCACAATCAGCCCCAGCATTTT. Translating it yields CASSLGGTGFHNQPQHF.

The V and J genes are TRBV12-3 or TRBV12-4 and TRBJ1-1, with 7 bases lining up with TRBD1. Trimming took 5 bases from V and 7 from J; bases not matched to a gene: 7. The CDR3 extends over 13 amino acids. CDR3 sequence reads: CASSGQAWGEAFF. In nucleotides, the CDR3 is TGTGCCAGCAGTGGACAGGCCTGGGGTGAAGCTTTCTTT.

The rearrangement links TRBV4-1 to TRBJ2-5, with 9 bases fitting TRBD2. The V gene's germline CDR1 is MGHRA and CDR2 YSYEKL. Trimming took 2 bases from V and 3 from J; bases not matched to a gene: 7. This CDR3 has 16 residues. CDR3 nucleotide sequence: TGCGCCAGCAGCCAACAACCGGGACTAGCTAAAGAGACCCAGTACTTC. This codes for CASSQQPGLAKETQYF.

The rearrangement joins TRBV19 to TRBJ1-5; TRBD1 matches 7 bases. There are 16 residues in the CDR3. J was trimmed by 4 bases and V by 6 bases; bases with no gene match: 12. CDR1 and CDR2 (germline): LNHDA, SQIVND (reference sequence). The CDR3 coding sequence is TGTGCCAGTAGCAATACCGGGACAGCCCTAAATCAGCCCCAGCATTTT. Translating gives CASSNTGTALNQPQHF.

The V gene is TRBV6-6, the J gene TRBJ2-7, with TRBD2 matching over 8 bases. The V segment lost 6 bases and the J segment 5 bases; nucleotides outside the gene matches: 12. Germline V CDR1 and CDR2: MNHNY, SVGAGI (reference sequence). The CDR3 length is 15 residues. For the CDR3, the DNA is TGTGCCAGCAGCCAAGTCCCGGGAGGGGTTGACGAGCAGTACTTC. It specifies CASSQVPGGVDEQYF.

The V call is TRBV5-6, the J call TRBJ2-7; 7 nucleotides line up with TRBD1. CDR3 length equals 15 residues. The trim removed 4 bases at V and 9 bases at J, leaving 16 bases unmatched. The germline V gene encodes CDR1 SGHDT and CDR2 YYEEEE. The chain's CDR3 is CASSVRDRAWAGQYF. The DNA of the CDR3 is TGTGCCAGCAGCGTCCGGGACAGAGCCTGGGCGGGGCAGTACTTC.

The chain has TRBV7-9 and TRBJ2-7, with D possibly TRBD2 on 6 matching bases. The length of the CDR3 is 13 residues. The V gene lost 5 bases and the J gene lost 3 bases, with 11 bases spanning the gap. Germline V gene lookup returns CDR1 SEHNR and CDR2 FQNEAQ (reference sequence). The CDR3 region is CASSPGADYEQYF. The CDR3 DNA is TGTGCCAGCAGCCCGGGAGCTGACTACGAGCAGTACTTC.

This clone occurred once. The rearrangement joins TRBV4-3 to TRBJ1-2; TRBD1 matches 8 bases. In germline, CDR1 is LGHNA, CDR2 YSLEER. CDR3 length: 14 residues. V lost 4 bases, J lost 2 bases, and 3 bases stayed unmatched. The CDR3 region has the DNA TGCGCCAGCAGCCTTAGGACAGGGAACTATGGCTACACCTTC. Its protein is CASSLRTGNYGYTF.

This clone was picked up a small number of times. This chain joins TRBV29-1 and TRBJ2-3; 11 bases line up with TRBD2. Trimming cost V 7 bases and J 7 bases; bases outside gene matches: 13. The V gene's germline CDR1 is SQVTM and CDR2 ANQGSEA. The CDR3 runs to 15 residues. CDR3 amino acids: CSALRPSGGTHTQYF. The CDR3 nucleotides are TGCAGCGCCTTACGGCCTAGCGGGGGGACACATACGCAGTATTTT.